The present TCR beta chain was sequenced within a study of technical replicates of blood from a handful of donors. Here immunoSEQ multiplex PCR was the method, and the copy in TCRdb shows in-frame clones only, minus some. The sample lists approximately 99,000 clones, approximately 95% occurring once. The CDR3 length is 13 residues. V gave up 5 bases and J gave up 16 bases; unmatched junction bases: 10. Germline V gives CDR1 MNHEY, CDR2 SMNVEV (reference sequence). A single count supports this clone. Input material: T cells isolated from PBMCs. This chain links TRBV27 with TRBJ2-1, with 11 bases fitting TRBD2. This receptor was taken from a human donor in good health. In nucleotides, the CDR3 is TGTGCCAGCAGTCCCGCTACTAGCGGGAGAAAATTCTTC. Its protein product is CASSPATSGRKFF.